Listed below are T cell receptor beta chains from one sample, sequenced in a study of T cell responses to AZD1222 COVID-19 vaccine. Sequenced by immunoSEQ multiplex PCR; TCRdb stores in-frame clones only, minus some. In the table there are about 97,000 clones, more than 85% of which are singletons. This material consisted of peripheral blood, taken on day 0 of AZD1222 vaccination. Receptors were obtained from an adult in good health. CDR3s include the opening cysteine and the closing phenylalanine or tryptophan. The order of the fields is J gene, V gene, clone size, CDR3 protein. For some rows the clone size is stated as once, few or many, or as a class when expanded; others skip it.

j_gene: TRBJ2-7; v_gene: TRBV2; abundance: -; CDR3aa: CASRASGTFEQYF
j_gene: TRBJ2-5; v_gene: TRBV10-2; abundance: -; CDR3aa: CASSKPGTGGETQYF
j_gene: TRBJ2-2; v_gene: TRBV18; abundance: few; CDR3aa: CASSPRDWNTGELFF
j_gene: TRBJ2-7; v_gene: TRBV28; abundance: -; CDR3aa: CASIGTGVYEQYF
j_gene: TRBJ1-5; v_gene: TRBV5-5; abundance: -; CDR3aa: CASSPNGQGREPQHF
j_gene: TRBJ2-2; v_gene: TRBV19; abundance: -; CDR3aa: CASSAEQDTGELFF
j_gene: TRBJ1-1; v_gene: TRBV30; abundance: -; CDR3aa: CAWNLNTEAFF
j_gene: TRBJ2-2; v_gene: TRBV11-3; abundance: -; CDR3aa: CASSLGHTGELFF
j_gene: TRBJ2-1; v_gene: TRBV6-2/TRBV6-3; abundance: -; CDR3aa: CASSYSQGASNEQFF
j_gene: TRBJ1-1; v_gene: TRBV7-2; abundance: -; CDR3aa: CASSSPSPGTPEAFF
j_gene: TRBJ2-5; v_gene: TRBV7-2; abundance: -; CDR3aa: CASSPGGPAQETQYF
j_gene: TRBJ2-7; v_gene: TRBV5-5; abundance: -; CDR3aa: CASSSGTGTYEQYF
j_gene: TRBJ2-1; v_gene: TRBV18; abundance: -; CDR3aa: CASSPQGGGTGNEQFF
j_gene: TRBJ1-6; v_gene: TRBV7-2; abundance: -; CDR3aa: CASSPTPTVSPLHF
j_gene: TRBJ1-1; v_gene: TRBV7-9; abundance: -; CDR3aa: CASSRGRSEAFF
j_gene: TRBJ2-7; v_gene: TRBV5-1; abundance: once; CDR3aa: CASSPGTGAYEQYF
j_gene: TRBJ1-5; v_gene: TRBV11-2; abundance: -; CDR3aa: CASSLDQGNQPQHF
j_gene: TRBJ2-7; v_gene: TRBV27; abundance: -; CDR3aa: CASSPRAGGQYEQYF
j_gene: TRBJ2-1; v_gene: TRBV5-1; abundance: few; CDR3aa: CASSLVGGERKFF
j_gene: TRBJ1-5; v_gene: TRBV7-2; abundance: few; CDR3aa: CASSLVPSNQPQHF
j_gene: TRBJ2-2; v_gene: TRBV11-2; abundance: few; CDR3aa: CASSLALEGASNTGELFF
j_gene: TRBJ1-2; v_gene: TRBV12-3/TRBV12-4; abundance: once; CDR3aa: CASILGSYGYTF
j_gene: TRBJ1-3; v_gene: TRBV5-4; abundance: -; CDR3aa: CASSLTAPNSGNTIYF
j_gene: TRBJ1-5; v_gene: TRBV28; abundance: -; CDR3aa: CASKQATGTGGNQPQHF
j_gene: TRBJ2-5; v_gene: TRBV6-4; abundance: -; CDR3aa: CASSRDSQETQYF
j_gene: TRBJ2-7; v_gene: TRBV29-1; abundance: -; CDR3aa: CSVELVPRGALYEQYF
j_gene: TRBJ1-1; v_gene: TRBV7-8; abundance: -; CDR3aa: CASSPSRTQWYGDSTFF
j_gene: TRBJ2-3; v_gene: TRBV9; abundance: once; CDR3aa: CASSVVGDTQYF
j_gene: TRBJ1-5; v_gene: TRBV19; abundance: -; CDR3aa: CASSDPWDRYSNQPQHF
j_gene: TRBJ2-1; v_gene: TRBV19; abundance: -; CDR3aa: CASSRGPHNEQFF
j_gene: TRBJ1-6; v_gene: TRBV7-3; abundance: once; CDR3aa: CASSLKETQSPLHF
j_gene: TRBJ2-5; v_gene: TRBV6-2/TRBV6-3; abundance: -; CDR3aa: CASSYGGREETQYF
j_gene: TRBJ2-2; v_gene: TRBV5-1; abundance: -; CDR3aa: CASSRTGGAAGELFF
j_gene: TRBJ2-6; v_gene: TRBV5-1; abundance: -; CDR3aa: CASSPGAVGANVLTF
j_gene: TRBJ2-2; v_gene: TRBV10-2; abundance: -; CDR3aa: CASSEWQGGTGELFF
j_gene: TRBJ1-5; v_gene: TRBV3-1/TRBV3-2; abundance: -; CDR3aa: CASSYGQGNQPQHF
j_gene: TRBJ2-3; v_gene: TRBV7-2; abundance: -; CDR3aa: CASSYGLAGGTDTQYF
j_gene: TRBJ1-4; v_gene: TRBV7-2; abundance: -; CDR3aa: CASSLGAGGALFF
j_gene: TRBJ2-3; v_gene: TRBV5-6; abundance: -; CDR3aa: CASSLGSTDTQYF
j_gene: TRBJ2-1; v_gene: TRBV9; abundance: -; CDR3aa: CASSVLTSGGYNEQFF